This T cell receptor beta chain is drawn from a study of T cells after yellow fever vaccination. The wider study: The fractions with low cell numbers were processed using SMART-Seq v4 Ultra Low Input.

Each CDR3 protein gets one entry after TCRdb re-called the 5' RACE reads with MiXCR. The sample has around 600,000 distinct CDR3 sequences, about 12% seen once; the top ten hold about 16%. Findings and caveats of the study: CD4 and CD8 compartments shared a small share of clonotypes. Booster sampling recovered most clones from primary vaccination (96% CD4, approximately 88% CD8). Weaker overall was a secondary response that nonetheless peaked faster, on day 5 versus 15.

This CDR3 spans 13 amino acids. The germline V gene encodes CDR1 ENHRY and CDR2 SYGVKD. After removal of 8 bases from V and 4 bases from J, the junction contained 4 bases not matched to a gene. In regard to this clonotype: Its antigen remains unidentified.

The sample consisted of PBMCs, taken on the day of the yellow fever booster vaccination. This clonotype was obtained from a man aged 25-45 years who received the YFV17D yellow fever vaccine. The chain has TRBV10-3 and TRBJ2-1; TRBD2 aligns across 8 bases. The CDR3 DNA follows: TGTGCCATCGCGGGGGGCGGGTACAATGAGCAGTTCTTC. This translates into CAIAGGGYNEQFF.